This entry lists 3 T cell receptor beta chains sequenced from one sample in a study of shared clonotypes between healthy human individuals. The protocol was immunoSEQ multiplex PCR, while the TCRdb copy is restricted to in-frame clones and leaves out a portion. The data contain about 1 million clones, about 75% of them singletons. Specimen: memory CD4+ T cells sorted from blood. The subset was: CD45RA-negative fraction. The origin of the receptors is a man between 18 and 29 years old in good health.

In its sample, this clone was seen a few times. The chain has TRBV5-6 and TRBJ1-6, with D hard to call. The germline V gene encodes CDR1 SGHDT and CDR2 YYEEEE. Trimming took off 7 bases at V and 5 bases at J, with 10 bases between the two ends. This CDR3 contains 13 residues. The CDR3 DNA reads TGTGCCAGCCTACAAGCAGATAATTCACCCCTCCACTTT. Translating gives CASLQADNSPLHF.

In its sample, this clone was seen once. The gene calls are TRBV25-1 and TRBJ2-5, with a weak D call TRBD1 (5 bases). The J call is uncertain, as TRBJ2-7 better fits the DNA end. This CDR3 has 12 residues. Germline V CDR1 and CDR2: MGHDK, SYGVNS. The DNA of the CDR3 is TGTGCCAGCAGCGGAACAGGTTACGAGCAGTACTTC. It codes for CASSGTGYEQYF.

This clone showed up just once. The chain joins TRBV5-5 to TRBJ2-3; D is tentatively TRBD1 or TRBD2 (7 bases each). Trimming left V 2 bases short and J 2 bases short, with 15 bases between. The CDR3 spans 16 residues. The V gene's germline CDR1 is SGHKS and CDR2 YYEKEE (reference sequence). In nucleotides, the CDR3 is TGTGCCAGCAGCTTACGACAGGGAGGGGACACAGATACGCAGTATTTT. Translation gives CASSLRQGGDTDTQYF.